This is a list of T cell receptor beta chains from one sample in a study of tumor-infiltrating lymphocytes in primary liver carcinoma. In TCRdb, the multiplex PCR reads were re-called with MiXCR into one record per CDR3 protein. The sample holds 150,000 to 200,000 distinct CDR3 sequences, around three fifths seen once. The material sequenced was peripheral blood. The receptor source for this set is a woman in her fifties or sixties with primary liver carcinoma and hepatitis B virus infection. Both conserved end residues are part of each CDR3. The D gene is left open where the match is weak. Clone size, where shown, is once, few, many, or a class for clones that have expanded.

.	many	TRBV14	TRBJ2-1	CASRNYYGDEQFF	TGTGCCAGCAGAAACTACTACGGGGATGAGCAGTTCTTC
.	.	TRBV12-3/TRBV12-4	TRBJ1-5	CVSSLATRVTQPQHF	TGTGTTAGCAGTTTAGCCACCCGGGTCACTCAGCCCCAGCATTTT
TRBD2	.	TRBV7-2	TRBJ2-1	CACSPSSGRSYNEQFF	TGTGCCTGCAGCCCCTCCAGCGGGAGATCCTACAATGAGCAGTTCTTC
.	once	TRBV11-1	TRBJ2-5	CASRSRDRCTQYF	TGTGCCAGCAGAAGCCGGGATCGCTGCACCCAGTACTTC
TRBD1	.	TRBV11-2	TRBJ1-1	CASSITGGPSEAFF	TGTGCCAGCAGCATAACAGGGGGCCCATCTGAAGCTTTCTTT
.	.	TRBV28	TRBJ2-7	CASSSHGTRVIYEQYF	TGTGCCAGCAGCTCGCACGGGACAAGAGTAATCTACGAGCAGTACTTC
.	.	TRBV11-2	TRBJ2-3	CVSSSQGYRTDTHYF	TGTGTCAGCAGCTCCCAGGGCTATAGAACAGATACGCACTATTTT
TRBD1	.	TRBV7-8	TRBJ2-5	CANSLDRGQETQYF	TGTGCCAACAGCCTCGACAGGGGACAAGAGACCCAGTACTTC
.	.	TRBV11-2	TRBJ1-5	CASNLGEGRAQPQHF	TGTGCCAGCAACTTAGGCGAGGGAAGGGCACAGCCCCAGCATTTT
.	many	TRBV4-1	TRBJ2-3	CASSQVNLVSTDTQYF	TGCGCCAGCAGCCAAGTAAATCTAGTTAGCACAGATACGCAGTATTTT
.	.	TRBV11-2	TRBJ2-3	CAGSLGTTDTQYF	TGTGCCGGCAGCTTAGGGACAACAGATACACAGTATTTT
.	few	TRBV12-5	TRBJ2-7	CATNPSKAGTYEQYF	TGTGCTACCAACCCGTCGAAGGCAGGAACCTACGAGCAGTACTTC
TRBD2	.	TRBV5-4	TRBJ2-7	CASSLAGGTSSYGQYF	TGTGCCAGCAGCTTGGCCGGCGGGACTAGCAGCTACGGGCAGTACTTC
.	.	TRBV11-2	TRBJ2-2	CASSLIRQAGELFF	TGTGCCAGCAGTTTAATTCGTCAGGCCGGGGAGCTGTTTTTT
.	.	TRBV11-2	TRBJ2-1	CASSLGSYYEQFF	TGTGCCAGCAGCTTAGGCAGCTACTATGAGCAATTCTTC
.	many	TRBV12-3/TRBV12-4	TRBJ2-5	CASSQGLQETQYF	TGTGCCAGCAGTCAGGGGTTACAGGAGACCCAGTACTTC
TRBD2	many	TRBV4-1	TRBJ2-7	CASSLNVRLAGGGSSYEQYF	TGCGCCAGCAGCCTCAATGTTAGACTAGCGGGAGGCGGGAGCTCCTACGAGCAGTACTTC
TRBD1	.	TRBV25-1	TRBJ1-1	CASSATGPNTEAFF	TGTGCCAGCAGCGCGACAGGGCCGAACACTGAAGCTTTCTTT